These 23 T cell receptor beta chains were sequenced from one sample in a study of blood T cells in healthy people across ages. Using a J-beta primer mix together with a sample-barcoded 5' primer, a second PCR was run for roughly 7 to 11 cycles. Via MiXCR, TCRdb re-called the 5' RACE reads, giving one row per CDR3 protein. The table includes 700,000 or so distinct CDR3 sequences, roughly 20% detected once. Sequenced: blood. The receptor source for this set is a man between 65 and 85 years old in good health.

On this clonotype itself: At one end the junction does not follow the germline gene, possibly because of a read error. The chain couples TRBV3-1 to TRBJ2-5; a possible D gene is TRBD1 (5 bases). This CDR3 is 12 amino acids long. Germline lookup yields CDR1 LGHDT and CDR2 YNNKEL (reference sequence). Here the CDR3 reads CASSQVDTRVVF. CDR3 coding DNA: TGTGCCAGCAGCCAGGTGGACACCAGGGTAGTCTTC.

This clonotype has only a few counts. The V gene is TRBV7-9, the J gene TRBJ1-3; D is uncertain. The V and J ends lost 6 bases and 0 bases respectively, with 12 bases between them. This CDR3 spans 15 amino acids. The germline V gene encodes CDR1 SEHNR and CDR2 FQNEAQ (reference sequence). The CDR3 spells CASSHTQSSGNTIYF. CDR3 in DNA: TGTGCCAGCAGTCATACACAGAGCTCTGGAAACACCATATATTTT.

The chain links TRBV10-2 to TRBJ2-7; D call uncertain. This CDR3 is built from 12 residues. Germline CDR1 and CDR2: WSHSY and SAAADI. Trimming took 2 bases from V and 4 from J, leaving 6 bases between them. CDR3 sequence: CASSETGYEQYF. In nucleotides, the CDR3 is TGCGCCAGCAGTGAGACCGGTTACGAGCAGTACTTC.

The gene calls are TRBV30 and TRBJ2-1; TRBD1 aligns across 7 bases. Germline V gives CDR1 GTSNPN, CDR2 SVGIG (reference sequence). Trimming removed 1 base from V and 2 bases from J; junction bases left unmatched: 11. The CDR3 consists of 17 residues. The CDR3 nucleotides read TGTGCCTGGAGTGGACAGGGAAGGAAAACTGCCTACAATGAGCAGTTCTTC. Its protein is CAWSGQGRKTAYNEQFF.

This chain connects TRBV28 to TRBJ2-5; TRBD2 matches at 7 bases. V shed 4 bases and J 2 bases; nucleotides not matched to a gene: 4. This CDR3 has 14 residues. In germline, CDR1 is MDHEN, CDR2 SYDVKM. This CDR3 reads CASSSVRGQETQYF. CDR3 nucleotides: TGTGCCAGCAGTTCTGTGCGGGGGCAAGAGACCCAGTACTTC. Based on the CDR3 plus reference TRBV28 and TRBJ2-5, the full variable domain is DVKVTQSSRYLVKRTGEKVFLECVQDMDHENMFWYRQDPGLGLRLIYFSYDVKMKEKGDIPEGYSVSREKKERFSLILESASTNQTSMYLCASSSVRGQETQYFGPGTRLLVL.

This clonotype has ten or more counts. The DNA for the CDR3 is TGCGCCAGCAGCTTGGTTGGGACAGATAGCACAGATACGCAGTATTTT. Translation gives CASSLVGTDSTDTQYF. The V call is TRBV5-1, the J call TRBJ2-3; 7 nucleotides agree with TRBD1. The CDR3 runs 16 residues. V was clipped by 0 bases and J by 0 bases; unmatched bases: 4. Germline V gene sequence: CDR1 SGHRS, CDR2 YFSETQ. Full variable domain (remainder filled in from reference TRBV5-1 and TRBJ2-3): KAGVTQTPRYLIKTRGQQVTLSCSPISGHRSVSWYQQTPGQGLQFLFEYFSETQRNKGNFPGRFSGRQFSNSRSEMNVSTLELGDSALYLCASSLVGTDSTDTQYFGPGTRLTVL.

This clonotype has just a few counts. This chain uses TRBV5-1 with TRBJ1-1; 7 bases map to TRBD1. The ends lost 0 bases at V and 4 bases at J; junction bases unmatched: 6. Germline V gene sequence: CDR1 SGHRS, CDR2 YFSETQ. The CDR3 totals 15 residues. DNA of the CDR3: TGCGCCAGCAGCTTGGTCCAGGGGGGGTCCACTGAAGCTTTCTTT. It specifies CASSLVQGGSTEAFF. The whole variable domain, remainder taken from reference TRBV5-1 and TRBJ1-1, is KAGVTQTPRYLIKTRGQQVTLSCSPISGHRSVSWYQQTPGQGLQFLFEYFSETQRNKGNFPGRFSGRQFSNSRSEMNVSTLELGDSALYLCASSLVQGGSTEAFFGQGTRLTVV.

V and J are TRBV12-3 or TRBV12-4 and TRBJ2-1; TRBD2 matches at 11 bases. The J segment lost 2 bases and the V segment lost 6 bases, leaving 15 bases of the junction unmatched. This CDR3 contains 19 residues. As DNA, the CDR3 is TGTGCCAGCAGCCGCTCCTCGCGACTAGCGGGGTTAACCTACAATGAGCAGTTCTTC. Protein product: CASSRSSRLAGLTYNEQFF.

This chain links TRBV15 with TRBJ2-7; 7 nucleotides align to TRBD1. Trimming removed 0 bases from V and 6 bases from J; junction bases left unmatched: 8. Germline CDR1 LNHNV, CDR2 YYDKDF (reference sequence). The CDR3 has 15 amino acids. CDR3 DNA: TGTGCCACCAGCAGAGATCGAGGGGGCTCTAGCGAGCAGTACTTC. Residues: CATSRDRGGSSEQYF.

The gene calls are TRBV10-3 and TRBJ2-3, with D uncertain. The CDR3 is 16 amino acids. Trimming cost V 0 bases and J 3 bases, with 13 bases left between them. Germline-derived CDR1 and CDR2 are ENHRY and SYGVKD. The CDR3 sequence: CAISESTARKTDTQYF. The CDR3 DNA reads as TGTGCCATCAGTGAGTCGACCGCGCGTAAGACAGATACGCAGTATTTT.

This clonotype was seen more than once but under ten times. This chain joins TRBV7-9 and TRBJ2-7, with D perhaps matching TRBD2 (5 bases). V was shortened by 1 base and J by 3 bases, with 13 bases between the two germline ends. Germline loops: CDR1 SEHNR, CDR2 FQNEAQ (reference sequence). The CDR3 has 15 residues. The CDR3 region has the DNA TGTGCCAGCAGCTTAGGACCGATCGGGGTCTACGAGCAGTACTTC. The encoded protein is CASSLGPIGVYEQYF.

The chain employs TRBV6-1 and TRBJ1-2; D call uncertain. V lost 1 base and J lost 4, with 4 bases in between. This CDR3 comprises 12 residues. CDR1 is MNHNS, CDR2 SASEGT, per germline. CDR3 DNA: TGTGCCAGCAGTGAAGTACCCTATGGCTACACCTTC. It codes for CASSEVPYGYTF.

The chain couples TRBV14 to TRBJ2-3, with D possibly TRBD1 on 5 matching bases. This CDR3 is built from 15 residues. Germline V CDR1 and CDR2: SGHDN, FVKESK. V was pared by 4 bases and J by 6 bases, with 17 bases between. The CDR3 DNA is TGTGCCAGCAGCCGAGCCCGCAGGGCCAGGGATACGCAGTATTTT. This codes for CASSRARRARDTQYF. The entire variable domain, with the rest obtained from reference TRBV14 and TRBJ2-3, is as follows: EAGVTQFPSHSVIEKGQTVTLRCDPISGHDNLYWYRRVMGKEIKFLLHFVKESKQDESGMPNNRFLAERTGGTYSTLKVQPAELEDSGVYFCASSRARRARDTQYFGPGTRLTVL.

The sample holds many counts of this clonotype. This chain links TRBV6-2 or TRBV6-3 with TRBJ2-1, with 10 bases lining up with TRBD2. The CDR3 consists of 18 residues. Germline V gene data show CDR1 as MNHEY and CDR2 as SVGEGT. V lost 2 bases to trimming and J lost 4 bases; unmatched junction nucleotides: 11. The CDR3 region is CASSYELGSGRPYNEQFF. The CDR3, as DNA: TGTGCCAGCAGTTACGAGTTGGGTAGCGGGAGGCCTTACAATGAGCAGTTCTTC.

The V and J genes are TRBV12-3 or TRBV12-4 and TRBJ1-6; 9 bases line up with TRBD1. V shed 4 bases and J 9 bases; nucleotides not matched to a gene: 4. The CDR3 has 14 residues. In nucleotides, the CDR3 is TGTGCCAGCAGTTCACGGGACAGGGTTTCACCCCTCCACTTT. This sequence encodes CASSSRDRVSPLHF.

This clonotype was picked up a small number of times. The chain links TRBV12-3 or TRBV12-4 to TRBJ2-3; tentatively, D is TRBD2 (5 bases). With 5 bases removed from V and 1 base from J, the gap between germline ends came to 13 bases. CDR3 length: 15 amino acids. DNA for the CDR3: TGTGCCAGCAGTCTCCCCGGGGTTCGCACAGATACGCAGTATTTT. Its protein is CASSLPGVRTDTQYF.

This clonotype showed up just a few times. The chain links TRBV7-9 to TRBJ2-5; the D call may be TRBD1 or TRBD2 (5 bases each). The DNA end is a closer match to TRBJ2-7, so the J assignment may be wrong. This CDR3 has 15 amino acids. Germline CDR1 SEHNR, CDR2 FQNEAQ (reference sequence). The DNA of the CDR3 is TGTGCCAGCAGCTTTCCGGGACCCCTGAGGAACGAGCAGTACTTC. Residues: CASSFPGPLRNEQYF.

The J gene is TRBJ2-7, the V gene TRBV28, with unresolved D. V lost 7 bases and J 8 bases, leaving 18 bases between the germline ends. Germline V gives CDR1 MDHEN, CDR2 SYDVKM. This CDR3 region has 13 residues. The DNA for the CDR3 is TGTGCCAGCACCTTCGACCGCATAGATCAGCAGTACTTC. This translates into CASTFDRIDQQYF.

The sample holds many counts of this clonotype. This CDR3 is CASSLGAGGINEQFF. In DNA form, the CDR3 reads TGTGCCAGCAGTTTAGGAGCGGGGGGGATCAATGAGCAGTTCTTC. The chain employs TRBV12-3 or TRBV12-4 and TRBJ2-1, with TRBD2 matching 10 bases. The CDR3 totals 15 residues. V shed 1 base, J shed 6 bases, and the junction held 3 bases outside the gene matches.

There are a few counts of this clonotype. The chain couples TRBV6-1 to TRBJ2-5; 12 positions match TRBD2. Germline V gene sequence: CDR1 MNHNS, CDR2 SASEGT. V lost 5 bases and J lost 4; bases outside the gene matches: 17. The CDR3 has 19 amino acids. CDR3 sequence reads: CASSPTSGGTLGRLETQYF. The CDR3, as DNA: TGTGCCAGCAGTCCAACTAGCGGGGGGACCCTTGGGAGGTTAGAGACCCAGTACTTC.

This clonotype was found a few times. This clone may be a read error of a much larger clone one base away. The V gene is TRBV2, the J gene TRBJ1-5, with D unclear. From germline, CDR1 is SNHLY and CDR2 FYNNEI. This CDR3 region has 12 residues. V lost 6 bases and J 3 bases, leaving 6 bases between the germline ends. CDR3 loop: CASRQNNQPQHF. CDR3 coding DNA: TGTGCCAGCAGACAGAACAATCAGCCCCAGCATTTT.

This clonotype was counted only a few times. The rearrangement uses TRBV20-1 and TRBJ2-5, with a tentative D call TRBD1 (5 bases). V lost 6 bases, J lost 1 base, and 15 bases lay in between. Germline CDR1 reads DFQATT; CDR2 reads SNEGSKA (reference sequence). This CDR3 region has 14 residues. DNA of the CDR3: TGCAGTGCCAGCAGTGGGGCAGTCCAAGAGACCCAGTACTTC. This codes for CSASSGAVQETQYF.

CDR3 coding DNA: TGTGCCAGCAGTAACGGGCGCCAGTTCTTC. Translation gives CASSNGRQFF. V and J are TRBV6-2 or TRBV6-3 and TRBJ2-5; D is unresolved. Matching the DNA end better, TRBJ2-1 makes the J call doubtful. Germline CDR1 MNHEY, CDR2 SVGEGT. The CDR3 is 10 amino acids.